Listed below are T cell receptor beta chains from one sample, sequenced in a study of OX40 agonist ivuxolimab in advanced cancers. The data were produced by immunoSEQ multiplex PCR, yet TCRdb's version contains in-frame clones alone and is incomplete. The sample has about 100,000 clones, 85% to 95% seen once. The material was CD4+ or CD8+ T cells sorted from blood, obtained in a trial of the OX40 agonist ivuxolimab. The receptors were sampled from an adult with an advanced solid tumor such as melanoma, head and neck, liver or kidney cancer. Each CDR3 is given without its conserved first and last residue.

V	J	CDR3
TRBV28	TRBJ2-1	ASSFILAESYNEQF
TRBV10-3	TRBJ2-5	AISVTGAEETQY
TRBV18	TRBJ2-5	ASSPDSEAQY
TRBV28	TRBJ2-3	ASSLARGGTDTQY
TRBV5-1	TRBJ2-3	ASSLNLAGSTDTQY
TRBV7-2	TRBJ2-4	ASSLEAGRAKNIQY
TRBV6-6	TRBJ2-7	ASSRDENYEQY
TRBV28	TRBJ2-1	ASQWAPTNEQF
TRBV16	TRBJ2-7	ASSGDKDEQY
TRBV28	TRBJ2-1	ASSLSYRDRGRGEQF
TRBV15	TRBJ2-7	ATSTQELLYTEQY
TRBV6-5	TRBJ1-4	ASSYSRTGAGKLF
TRBV19	TRBJ2-7	ASSIVPTGSYEQY
TRBV2	TRBJ2-1	ASSGGYNEQF
TRBV4-3	TRBJ2-7	ASSQDLSSGSYEQY
TRBV21-1	TRBJ2-7	ASSEKRLTGTGLYEQY
TRBV6-5	TRBJ1-1	ASSYENTREAF
TRBV28	TRBJ1-2	ASSRNYGYT
TRBV11-3	TRBJ2-1	ASSSATSSYNEQF
TRBV30	TRBJ2-7	AWSAISGRAPEQY
TRBV27	TRBJ2-1	ASSFRGLGGNSGSFNNEQF
TRBV7-9	TRBJ1-4	ASSLMSEKLF
TRBV10-1	TRBJ1-1	ASSSQANTEAF
TRBV6-5	TRBJ1-2	ASSYDGLYGYT
TRBV19	TRBJ1-3	ASSPGSNGNTIY
TRBV9	TRBJ1-2	ASSPSAVHYGYT
TRBV11-3	TRBJ2-1	ASSAQSSYNEQF
TRBV7-9	TRBJ1-6	ASSPTGAESPLH
TRBV4-3	TRBJ2-2	ASSQERHLLGELF
TRBV19	TRBJ2-2	ATREGTSGELF
TRBV5-4	TRBJ2-7	ASRDRAGSYYEQY
TRBV28	TRBJ1-1	ASPPGQGAATEAF
TRBV2	TRBJ2-3	ASSSRLADTDTQY
TRBV15	TRBJ2-5	ATGASTRETQY
TRBV15	TRBJ2-1	ATSRGGTLAAYNEQF
TRBV28	TRBJ1-2	ASTNLGRAYGYT
TRBV9	TRBJ2-5	ASSGGPSQETQY
TRBV19	TRBJ2-7	ASSIQGTGGLGNEQY
TRBV28	TRBJ1-2	ASRLPGGGYT
TRBV20-1	TRBJ1-2	SARIPAGT
TRBV7-6	TRBJ2-7	ASSLDRGEQY
TRBV30	TRBJ2-1	AWRGGLAGVRF